One and the same sample provided the 9 T cell receptor beta chains below, sequenced in a study of cytomegalovirus exposure and HLA in healthy donors. The PCR was carried out with 60 Vbeta primers and 13 Jbeta primers. Sequencing was performed with immunoSEQ multiplex PCR; in TCRdb, only in-frame clones are kept and a portion is missing. The sample consists of more than 45,000 clones, 72% of them appearing once. Sequencing input: PBMCs. Every receptor here comes from a man aged 30 to 45 in good health and CMV-seronegative.

The chain uses TRBV25-1 and TRBJ2-1, with TRBD2 matching 10 bases. This CDR3 region has 15 residues. Germline CDR1 MGHDK, CDR2 SYGVNS. Trimming at V came to 1 base and at J to 5 bases, leaving 2 bases not matched to a gene. CDR3 residues: CASSELAGGHNEQFF. The CDR3 nucleotides are TGTGCCAGCAGTGAATTAGCGGGAGGCCACAATGAGCAGTTCTTC. Full variable domain (rest looked up from reference TRBV25-1 and TRBJ2-1): EADIYQTPRYLVIGTGKKITLECSQTMGHDKMYWYQQDPGMELHLIHYSYGVNSTEKGDLSSESTVSRIRTEHFPLTLESARPSHTSQYLCASSELAGGHNEQFFGPGTRLTVL.

This clone was detected only once. The chain joins TRBV11-2 to TRBJ2-7, with 9 positions matching TRBD2. Trimming took 6 bases from V and 3 from J; bases not matched to a gene: 3. Germline-derived CDR1 and CDR2 are SGHAT and FQNNGV. This CDR3 has 13 residues. The CDR3 loop is CASRGSGSYEQYF. CDR3 nucleotides: TGTGCCAGCAGGGGTAGCGGGAGCTACGAGCAGTACTTC.

The chain combines TRBV5-1 with TRBJ1-2, with 10 nucleotides matching TRBD1. CDR1 is SGHRS, CDR2 YFSETQ, per germline. The ends lost 4 bases at V and 6 bases at J; junction bases unmatched: 6. The CDR3 consists of 14 residues. The CDR3 DNA reads as TGCGCCAGCAGCACCGGGACAGGGGAAGATGGCTACACCTTC. Protein product: CASSTGTGEDGYTF.

The rearrangement joins TRBV7-8 to TRBJ2-1, with D perhaps matching TRBD2 (6 bases). The CDR3 has 16 amino acids. V gave up 2 bases and J gave up 3 bases, with 14 bases separating them. Germline CDR1 reads SGHVS; CDR2 reads FQNEAQ. CDR3 residues: CASSLRTSPLYNEQFF. The CDR3 DNA reads TGTGCCAGCAGCTTAAGAACTAGCCCCCTCTACAATGAGCAGTTCTTC.

This clone showed up just a few times. V is TRBV25-1 and J is TRBJ2-7, with 8 positions matching TRBD1. Looked up from germline, CDR1 is MGHDK and CDR2 is SYGVNS. This CDR3 spans 14 amino acids. The ends lost 6 bases at V and 4 bases at J; junction bases unmatched: 8. The CDR3 protein is CASRGTGATYEQYF. The CDR3 nucleotides are TGTGCCAGCAGGGGGACAGGAGCGACGTACGAGCAGTACTTC.

This clone appeared once. The V and J genes are TRBV4-1 and TRBJ2-7; 10 nucleotides align to TRBD1. The CDR3 has 16 amino acids. V lost 4 bases and J lost 7; bases outside the gene matches: 13. Germline CDR1 MGHRA, CDR2 YSYEKL. In DNA form, the CDR3 reads TGCGCCAGCAGCCGAGATATCGGGACAGGGGCGGGGGAGCAGTACTTC. Encoded protein: CASSRDIGTGAGEQYF.

This sequence joins TRBV11-2 and TRBJ2-1; D is unclear. The V end was cut by 0 bases, the J end by 6 bases, with 6 bases between. CDR3 length: 13 amino acids. Germline CDR1 reads SGHAT; CDR2 reads FQNNGV. CDR3 sequence (DNA): TGTGCCAGCAGCTTAGAGCGATTCAATGAGCAGTTCTTC. This codes for CASSLERFNEQFF.

This chain uses TRBV4-1 with TRBJ1-4; 10 bases map to TRBD1. The V segment lost 4 bases and the J segment 7 bases; nucleotides outside the gene matches: 6. Per the germline V gene, CDR1 is MGHRA and CDR2 is YSYEKL. This CDR3 is 15 amino acids long. The CDR3 is CASSLSGTGVEKLFF. The CDR3 DNA follows: TGCGCCAGCAGCCTTTCCGGGACAGGGGTTGAAAAACTGTTTTTT.

V gene TRBV15 combines with J gene TRBJ2-5; TRBD2 agrees at 7 bases. The V gene's germline CDR1 is LNHNV and CDR2 YYDKDF (reference sequence). The CDR3 consists of 15 residues. V dropped 0 bases and J dropped 5; count of bases not matched to a gene: 6. The CDR3 loop reads CATSRDGGVVETQYF. In nucleotides, the CDR3 is TGTGCCACCAGCAGAGATGGGGGGGTGGTGGAGACCCAGTACTTC.